This entry concerns a single TCR beta chain. This CDR3 spans 12 amino acids. CDR1 is SQVTM, CDR2 ANQGSEA, per germline. With 7 bases removed from V and 5 bases from J, the gap between germline ends came to 14 bases. The data are from a study of control samples from healthy donors and cancer patients. Some clones are missing from TCRdb's copy, which holds only in-frame ones; the method was immunoSEQ multiplex PCR. The data show 60,000 to 80,000 clones, roughly 84% seen once. This rearrangement joins TRBV29-1 to TRBJ2-5; perhaps TRBD2 as D (5 bases). Sequencing input: blood. The clonotype originates from a woman in her forties or fifties in good health. The CDR3 sequence: CSAGRRYETQYF. The CDR3 bases are TGCAGCGCCGGCAGGAGGTATGAGACCCAGTACTTC.